This TCR beta chain comes out of a study of T cell clusters in autoimmune cytopenias (dated 2019 in TCRdb). For context, the study as a whole: A mean age of approximately 52 years and a median age of approximately 59 years were recorded for the healthy donor controls, of whom about half of the roughly 45 were female. TRB sequencing reached a median depth of around 52,000 reads per sample and yielded a median of 2,350 distinct TRB clonotypes per sample. Peripheral blood TRB and IGH repertoires were sequenced in autoimmune cytopenia patients at active disease and during treatment follow-up, alongside healthy, CLL and autoimmune hepatitis controls. The goal of the study was to find out whether patients with autoimmune cytopenia have a disease-specific immune repertoire signature that could be used as a blood-based biomarker. For primary cytopenia, the controls were about 26 age-matched healthy donors, and for secondary cytopenia, the controls were over eleven age-matched CLL patients. Autoimmune hepatitis repertoires were compared against about two dozen age- and sex-matched healthy donors. Points the paper makes about the study in general: The T cell clusters were defined only in silico, and the functional role of the clusters still needed to be validated experimentally. In the comparison of secondary cytopenia with CLL, no cluster-lack signature showed up, apparently because the dominant lymphoma-associated repertoire masked the signature. The TRB repertoire shifts, including less even repertoires in secondary cytopenia and CLL, mostly reflected lymphoma bias and not autoimmunity. A lack of physiological T cell clusters in primary autoimmune cytopenia patients was suggested by GLIPH, as 51 clusters were found to be exclusive to healthy donors versus 15 to 20 exclusive to patients. Compared with active autoimmune hepatitis patients, healthy donors had almost three times as many exclusive TRB clusters, a finding consistent with an autoimmunity-wide signature.

Each sample's TRB amplification started from about 250 ng of peripheral blood genomic DNA, which corresponds to tens of thousands of genome equivalents. Based on frequency, this clonotype is considered medium-sized (0.01 to 0.1%); no count was recorded. The antigen it recognizes is unknown. TRB rearrangements were amplified by multiplex PCR following a touch-down protocol, with the TRB-A and TRB-B primer pools mixed in one tube. Two consecutive PCR reactions with Phusion HS II polymerase added Illumina adapters and sample indices to the amplicons. The amplicons were purified from gel with the NucleoSpin Gel and PCR Clean-up kit, after which the amplicons were quantified by Qubit and checked for quality on an Agilent 2100 Bioanalyzer. Libraries were sequenced on an Illumina MiSeq using 600-cycle, single-indexed, paired-end runs. From the authors' description of their analysis: MiXCR version 2.1.12 with the default MiXCR reference library was used to align and assemble TRB reads. Each unique CDR3 nucleotide sequence defined a clone, and only productive sequences with at least two reads were analysed. Repertoire diversity was assessed by alpha-parameterized diversity profiles (alpha 0 to 5), including Shannon (alpha 1) and Simpson (alpha 2) indices, computed with an R script. Combinatorial TRB VJ usage was calculated with the tcR package and was compared between cohorts by principal component analysis performed with ade4. TCRbeta CDR3s were clustered with GLIPH on cohort pairs matched by age and read depth, and cluster frequencies were compared by Wilcoxon test. TCRdb reprocessed the reads and assigns one entry to each CDR3 protein sequence, leaving out DNA. The V and J calls come from TCRdb's annotation, not from the publication. This specimen's table enumerates approximately 12,000 distinct CDR3 sequences. 3.3% of the sample is taken by the ten largest.

As encoded in the germline V gene, CDR1 is MNHEY while CDR2 is SVGAGI. The CDR3 runs 15 amino acids, cysteine and phenylalanine included. No DNA sequence was recorded. This same sample was also taken into another study, of T cell repertoires in aging, cancer and after chemotherapy. That second report states: Six donor age groups were covered, ranging from 30 or younger up to 70 or older, and each group contained at least three individuals. TCR repertoires from healthy donor controls were recorded over periods of several months to years and showed clear clonal overlap between repeated samplings. The full dataset contained several million TCR reads. Significantly lower blood TCR diversity and higher clonality were observed in untreated patients with hematological or solid cancers than in age-matched healthy donors. Declining TCR diversity with age in healthy donors was mainly explained by loss of richness; in cancer patients, loss of evenness also contributed. In both cancer cohorts, median generation probability rose over the chemotherapy interval, which suggests that the repertoire was reconstituted through rebound thymic output. According to the authors, the repertoire data do not allow conclusions to be drawn about immunological memory after chemotherapy. To look at immunoaging and at how T cells reconstitute after chemotherapy, the study profiled TCR beta repertoires in peripheral blood from both healthy donors and cancer patients. Alongside approximately 95 healthy donors serving as a reference group, the cohort included 200 to 250 cancer patients, of whom more than 90 had hematological cancers and fewer than 140 had solid cancers. TRB sequences were processed with MiXCR versions 2.12 and 3.0.5. Repertoire metrics included Shannon diversity, evenness, clonality (one minus evenness), and alpha-parameterized diversity profiles from alpha 0 to 5. Generation probabilities of clones in paired pre- and post-chemotherapy samples were computed with the IGoR algorithm.

Recombination connected TRBV6-5 to TRBJ1-5. The sequence came from a human donor in good health. Sequencing was done on a sample of peripheral blood. The CDR3 corresponds to CASSPGLGGGQPQHF.